The present T cell receptor beta chain was sequenced within a study of radiotherapy plus CTLA-4 blockade in lung cancer. Study-wide results and caveats: Blood TCR clones of tumor origin expanded after radiotherapy plus ipilimumab.

Patients with chemo-refractory metastatic non-small-cell lung cancer received focal radiation plus CTLA-4 blockade with ipilimumab. Using immunoSEQ multiplex PCR, the repertoire was profiled, and TCRdb retains in-frame clones only, with some absent. The table shows some 110,000 clones, with 81% occurring only once. This clone was seen a single time. Its cognate antigen is unknown. Deletions cut 7 bases from V and 1 base from J, with 19 bases between. CDR1 and CDR2 from the germline V gene are LNHDA and SQIVND (reference sequence). CDR3 length equals 16 residues. This chain uses TRBV19 with TRBJ1-1, with D unclear. The sequencing here drew on peripheral blood, taken from a patient treated with radiotherapy plus ipilimumab. The origin of this receptor is a human donor with non-small cell lung cancer that progressed on radiotherapy plus ipilimumab. Some clones in this sample may be carry-over from other donors' samples. CDR3 protein: CASTQRRLQANTEAFF. DNA of the CDR3: TGTGCCAGTACTCAAAGAAGGTTGCAGGCGAACACTGAAGCTTTCTTT.